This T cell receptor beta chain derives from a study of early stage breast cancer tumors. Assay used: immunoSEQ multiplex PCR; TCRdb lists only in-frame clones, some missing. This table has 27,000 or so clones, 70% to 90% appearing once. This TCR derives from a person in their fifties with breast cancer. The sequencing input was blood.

The CDR3 here is CASRPAGVSYISYEQYF. The CDR3, as DNA: TGTGCCAGCAGACCCGCCGGCGTCTCTTATATTTCCTACGAGCAGTACTTC. The V call is TRBV5-5, the J call TRBJ2-7; unclear D gene. Germline CDR1 and CDR2: SGHKS and YYEKEE (reference sequence). Trimming took off 5 bases at V and 1 base at J, with 22 bases between the two ends. The CDR3 is 17 amino acids. Complete variable domain (other parts from reference TRBV5-5 and TRBJ2-7): DAGVTQSPTHLIKTRGQQVTLRCSPISGHKSVSWYQQVLGQGPQFIFQYYEKEERGRGNFPDRFSARQFPNYSSELNVNALLLGDSALYLCASRPAGVSYISYEQYFGPGTRLTVT.